This T cell receptor (beta chain) was found in a study of regulatory T cells in long-lasting Graves disease. Notes on the study in general: When disease was persistent, TRBV28, TRBJ1-2 and TRBJ2-5 were the favored segments. Those with persistent disease had in common more public clonotypes (about 2,500) than new patients (roughly 930).

The table lists this clonotype with a few counts. What it binds is not known. CDR3-region Arm-PCR and iRepertoire HTBI primers produced the TCR beta libraries. TCRdb called the multiplex PCR reads again in MiXCR, with one record for every CDR3 protein. The data contain roughly 490,000 distinct CDR3 sequences, about 20% of them seen just once; the ten biggest clones take up around 13%. As to time point: persistent/refractory GD, antithyroid drugs over 5 years with positive TRAb. PBMC-extracted RNA yielded the TCR library. It was an endocrinology department in Xi'an, China, that provided the patients. Peripheral blood, 8.5 to 10 milliliters per patient, was collected in EDTA tubes. CDR1 is SGHRS, CDR2 YFSETQ, per germline. V shed 7 bases and J 4 bases; nucleotides not matched to a gene: 15. The CDR3 has 16 amino acids.

This TCR was recovered from a female donor with Graves disease. This chain uses TRBV5-1 with TRBJ2-7; 9 bases are a match to TRBD1. The material was peripheral blood mononuclear cells (PBMCs), obtained when the disease was refractory, from a patient treated with antithyroid drugs. In nucleotides, the CDR3 is TGCGCCAGCCAGAACACCGGGACAGGGATTGAGTACGAGCAGTACTTC. It specifies CASQNTGTGIEYEQYF.